What follows is one T cell receptor beta chain and its context. Its antigen remains unidentified. Both 60 Vbeta primers and 13 Jbeta primers went into the PCR. TCRdb's table, derived via immunoSEQ multiplex PCR, lists solely in-frame clones and lacks some. The sample consists of more than 85,000 clones, around 84% of them appearing once. Germline-derived CDR1 and CDR2 are LGHNA and YNFKEQ. V gave up 4 bases and J gave up 11 bases, with 26 bases separating them. The CDR3 covers 16 residues. The sample originates from a study of cytomegalovirus exposure and HLA in healthy donors. Whole-study findings and limits: Donor immune exposure was known only as CMV serostatus. For TCR beta chains, V- and J-gene trimming was later linked to a missense DCLRE1C variant.

The V gene is TRBV4-2, the J gene TRBJ2-5; perhaps TRBD2 as D (6 bases). Sequencing was done on a sample of PBMCs. The TCR sequence derives from a woman aged 30 to 39 in good health and CMV-seronegative. The DNA of the CDR3 is TGTGCCAGCAGCCCCCTTTGGGGGGAACCCCCTGGTGAGCAGTACTTC. This encodes CASSPLWGEPPGEQYF.